Below are 14 T cell receptor beta chains sequenced from a single sample in a study of T cells after yellow fever vaccination. Using its own MiXCR run on the 5' RACE reads, TCRdb lists one record per CDR3 protein. The sample holds some 350,000 distinct CDR3 sequences, under 7.5% seen once. The sample consisted of PBMCs, taken 5 days after the yellow fever booster vaccination. All receptors derive from a man aged 25 to 40 who received the YFV17D yellow fever vaccine.

The chain combines TRBV10-3 with TRBJ2-7; D is uncertain. The germline V and J ends were trimmed by 0 bases and 5 bases, with 11 bases remaining between them. In germline, CDR1 is ENHRY, CDR2 SYGVKD. CDR3 length: 14 amino acids. In DNA form, the CDR3 reads TGTGCCATCAGTGAGTCAGCCTGGGAACACGAGCAGTACTTC. It translates to CAISESAWEHEQYF.

This sequence joins TRBV7-6 and TRBJ2-4; D may be TRBD1 or TRBD2 (5 bases each). This CDR3 has 15 residues. V was pared by 3 bases and J by 0 bases, with 9 bases between. Germline values: CDR1 SGHVS, CDR2 FNYEAQ. The CDR3 here is CASSFEGLAKNIQYF. CDR3 nucleotides: TGTGCCAGCAGCTTTGAGGGGCTAGCCAAAAACATTCAGTACTTC.

This clonotype showed up many times. V and J are TRBV6-2 or TRBV6-3 and TRBJ2-4, with TRBD1 identical over 7 bases. Germline lookup yields CDR1 MNHEY and CDR2 SVGEGT. Germline trimming cut 6 bases from V and 8 bases from J; bases unmatched to any gene: 19. The CDR3 totals 17 residues. Here the CDR3 DNA reads TGTGCCAGCAGAAATAACAACGAGGACAGGACCGGGGACATTCAGTACTTC. Translation gives CASRNNNEDRTGDIQYF.

The chain joins TRBV4-3 to TRBJ2-2; 7 bases align to TRBD2. CDR1 LGHNA and CDR2 YSLEER come from the germline V gene. Losses at the gene ends were 3 bases for V and 0 bases for J; bases not matched to a gene: 7. The CDR3 spans 17 residues. The CDR3 is CASSQFSGGTNTGELFF. In nucleotides, the CDR3 is TGCGCCAGCAGCCAGTTCTCCGGGGGGACGAACACCGGGGAGCTGTTTTTT.

This clonotype was detected only a few times. No conserved phenylalanine or tryptophan is present at the end of the CDR3, so a read error is the likely explanation. It is unclear where the CDR3 begins or ends on the DNA, so no DNA is shown, and the CDR3 is as TCRdb lists it. This sequence joins TRBV6-2 or TRBV6-3 and TRBJ2-7; TRBD2, the table's D call, lacks a check against the DNA. With termini counted, the CDR3 has 13 amino acids. Germline values: CDR1 MNHEY, CDR2 SVGEGT. The CDR3 region is CASSYSTISDPPT.

In its sample, this clonotype was seen a few times. The chain uses TRBV27 and TRBJ1-2; weak D call: TRBD1 (6 bases). The V gene's germline CDR1 is MNHEY and CDR2 SMNVEV (reference sequence). Trimming left V 2 bases short and J 7 bases short, with 14 bases between. There are 14 residues in the CDR3. DNA of the CDR3: TGTGCCAGCAGTTTAGGGGGGGGGGCAGGTGGCTACACCTTC. Translating it yields CASSLGGGAGGYTF.

There are many counts of this clonotype. The rearrangement joins TRBV5-6 to TRBJ2-7; D remains ambiguous. V lost 2 bases and J 4 bases, leaving 13 bases between the germline ends. The CDR3 loop spans 14 amino acids. The germline CDR1 and CDR2 sequences are SGHDT and YYEEEE. The CDR3 nucleotides are TGTGCCAGCAGCTTTACGACTTCCCCTTACGAGCAGTACTTC. As protein: CASSFTTSPYEQYF.

In its sample, this clonotype was seen many times. The chain couples TRBV20-1 to TRBJ2-5; 9 nucleotides align to TRBD1. CDR1 DFQATT and CDR2 SNEGSKA come from the germline V gene (reference sequence). This CDR3 has 15 residues. V was pared by 5 bases and J by 5 bases, with 12 bases of the junction left unmatched. This CDR3 is CSAATPTGGEETQYF. The CDR3 region has the DNA TGCAGTGCTGCCACACCGACAGGGGGGGAGGAGACCCAGTACTTC.

This clonotype was recorded many times. The V gene is TRBV7-2, the J gene TRBJ1-5; no clear D gene. From germline, CDR1 is SGHTA and CDR2 FQGNSA. This CDR3 spans 14 amino acids. Deletions cut 6 bases from V and 3 bases from J, with 12 bases between. CDR3: CASRSDGNNQPQHF. The CDR3 DNA sequence: TGTGCCAGCAGGTCAGACGGAAACAATCAGCCCCAGCATTTT.

This clonotype turned up a few times. The genes are TRBV20-1 and TRBJ2-3, with 12 nucleotides matching TRBD2. The CDR3 is made up of 16 amino acids. V shed 3 bases, J shed 4 bases, and the junction held 8 bases outside the gene matches. Germline V gene lookup returns CDR1 DFQATT and CDR2 SNEGSKA (reference sequence). The CDR3, as DNA: TGCAGTGCTAGCCTAGCGGGAGGGCCATCGCCAGATACGCAGTATTTT. Translating gives CSASLAGGPSPDTQYF.

The chain uses TRBV20-1 and TRBJ2-2; D gene unclear. CDR1 is DFQATT and CDR2 is SNEGSKA in the germline V gene (reference sequence). The CDR3 contains 15 residues. V lost 4 bases and J 6 bases, leaving 18 bases between the germline ends. The CDR3 spells CSAKPVSSLPGELFF. CDR3 sequence (DNA): TGCAGTGCTAAACCTGTAAGCTCCCTCCCCGGGGAGCTGTTTTTT.

This clonotype came up a few times. J is TRBJ2-1 and V is TRBV12-5; TRBD2 aligns across 9 bases. Germline V gives CDR1 LGHNT, CDR2 FRNRAP. The CDR3 sequence is 13 residues long. Unmatched junction bases numbered 8, after V lost 7 bases and J lost 10 bases. CDR3 protein: CASESGLAREQFF. CDR3 sequence (DNA): TGTGCTAGTGAGTCGGGACTAGCACGCGAGCAGTTCTTC.

This clonotype turned up a few times. The rearrangement links TRBV28 to TRBJ2-3, with a weak D call TRBD1 (6 bases). V lost 11 bases and J lost 3, with 18 bases in between. Germline values: CDR1 MDHEN, CDR2 SYDVKM. This CDR3 is 14 amino acids long. CDR3 DNA sequence: TGTGCCGTCCGAGGGGGTGTGAAGACAGATACGCAGTATTTT. This encodes CAVRGGVKTDTQYF.

This clonotype was recorded many times. The rearrangement uses TRBV11-3 and TRBJ2-3, with 7 positions matching TRBD2. Germline CDR1 and CDR2: SGHNT and YENEEA. The CDR3 contains 16 residues. J was trimmed by 2 bases and V by 1 base; bases with no gene match: 6. The CDR3 sequence: CASSLVGGSTTDTQYF. As DNA, the CDR3 is TGTGCCAGCAGCTTAGTCGGCGGGAGCACCACAGATACGCAGTATTTT.